This entry concerns a single T cell receptor (beta chain). What it binds is not known. The sample belongs to a study of T cell responses to AZD1222 COVID-19 vaccine. Study as a whole: Second-dose groups at about 4 or about 12 weeks were pooled.

General study findings and limits: Within unmutated variant regions lay the reported targets of nearly half of spike-specific TCRs. Receipt of two AZD1222 doses was followed by a rise in Spike-specific TCR breadth and depth.

Sequencing was performed with immunoSEQ multiplex PCR; in TCRdb, only in-frame clones are kept and a portion is missing. The table has more than 100,000 clones, about nine tenths seen once. The CDR3 is 15 amino acids. Trimming cost V 3 bases and J 4 bases, with 14 bases left between them. Germline CDR1 and CDR2: SGHKS and YYEKEE (reference sequence). The sequence was obtained from an adult in good health. The specimen was peripheral blood, collected on day 0 of AZD1222 vaccination. This rearrangement joins TRBV5-5 to TRBJ2-1; no clear D. The CDR3 spells CASSSRSVGYNEQFF. The CDR3 bases are TGTGCCAGCAGCTCTCGATCGGTTGGATACAATGAGCAGTTCTTC.